This record looks at one TCR beta chain sequence and its context. This clonotype appeared many times. The antigen it recognizes is unknown. No much larger clone is present one base from it, and per-base qualities are unavailable. The data stem from a study of human T cells and chemical hapten exposure (dated by TCRdb to the early 2020s). For the wider study: For sensitization, 2% DPC in acetone was applied to a roughly 2 cm by roughly 2 cm area of upper inner arm skin. Blood samples were taken from patients before sensitization (week 0) and at 2, 6 and about 24 weeks after DPC sensitization. Peripheral blood TCR repertoire changes were tracked in vivo in alopecia patients during primary and secondary sensitization to the hapten diphenylcyclopropenone (DPC). Libraries were pooled for sequencing, and per-sample TCR yields varied mainly because of small differences in library volumes within the pool. For every blood RNA sample, sequencing covered both the TCR alpha and TCR beta chains. Twenty-nine alopecia patients gave blood for TCR sequencing at one to four time points (pre-sensitization, 2, 6 and 24 weeks). Throughout the study period of 20 to 25 weeks, patients also received therapeutic DPC doses to the scalp every week. Patch tests used Finn chambers with 0.01% DPC on the upper back, scored after 6 days by International Contact Dermatitis Research Group standards. Most of the patients in the cohort were female, and the cohort covered alopecia areata with under or over 50% scalp involvement, alopecia totalis and alopecia universalis.

The protocol used for the library was RACE. The sequencer was a NextSeq 500. During library preparation, unique molecular identifiers were attached to individual cDNA molecules so that TCRs could be counted in a quantitative, reproducible way. Per the original workflow: A median of about 87,000 TCRs per sample was observed, with a range of roughly 20,000 to 700,000. The Decombinator software suite was used to annotate the V, J and CDR3 of the TCR reads. To make PS versus PT1 abundance plots, every sample was subsampled to the same number of TCRs (28,000). TCRs were defined as expanded if absent before sensitization and observed at least eight times at the 2-week time point. TCRdb trimmed public reads at Q25 via fastp, called clones via MiXCR and kept in-frame beta chains. Entries are consolidated by CDR3 protein sequence, retaining the most common genes and DNA. For this entry, the V and J calls and clone size follow TCRdb and not the study's own pipeline. This sample is represented by about 41,000 distinct CDR3 sequences; 4% of them were singletons. The top ten hold roughly 24% of the sample.

From a lookup of the germline V gene (reference sequence), CDR1 and CDR2 are LNHDA and SQIVND. The CDR3 starts with the cysteine, ends with the phenylalanine, and has 16 residues. Just CDR3 DNA is preserved here, 48 bases in frame from base 1. The germline ends are 19 bases apart after V is trimmed by 8 bases and J by 3 bases. The research as a whole found: The number of TCRs above 1 in 1000 frequency did not change with DPC sensitization; there was no evidence of global repertoire structure alterations. Patch test score was positively correlated with the number of PT1 expanded TCRs, with significance at thresholds 8, 16 and 32 but not at 4. Repeated subsampling changed both the strength of the expansion versus patch-test correlation and the threshold at which that correlation became significant. Significantly more large CDR3 similarity clusters were formed by expanded TCRs than by pre-sensitization or healthy control sets, consistent with antigen-driven responses. All patients had alopecia, a presumed autoimmune disease, so their immune response might differ from that of healthy individuals.

What this sample's time point label stands for: patch test 1, 2 weeks after DPC sensitization. Interpreted using the paper, the treatment or condition label stands for: therapeutic diphenylcyclopropenone sensitization with weekly scalp DPC. Total RNA was isolated from unfractionated whole blood collected in Tempus Blood RNA tubes. At every patch-test visit, the blood draw took place before the patch test was put on. Eligible patients were aged 18 to 70, diagnosed with alopecia, deemed suitable for DPC therapy, and excluded if pregnant. The sequenced sample was whole blood, obtained in connection with sensitization to the hapten diphenylcyclopropenone (DPC). The sequence came from a man aged 45-60 years with alopecia areata. Some clones in this sample may be carry-over from other donors' samples. The chain employs TRBV19 and TRBJ2-2; TRBD2 might be the D gene, on 5 matching bases. The CDR3 loop reads CASRTRGYRYTGELFF. The sequenced DNA: TGTGCCAGTCGGACCCGAGGGTATAGGTACACCGGGGAGCTGTTTTTT.